This passage covers 31 T cell receptor beta chains from one sample sequenced in a study of blood T cell repertoires in COVID-19. Some clones are missing from TCRdb's copy, which holds only in-frame ones; the method was immunoSEQ multiplex PCR. The table includes 37,000 or so clones, 89% detected once. Sequencing was carried out using peripheral blood. The origin of the receptors is a human donor in a cohort sampled during active COVID-19.

This chain joins TRBV19 and TRBJ2-1, with D maybe TRBD1 (6 bases). This CDR3 region has 16 residues. CDR1 is LNHDA and CDR2 is SQIVND in the germline V gene (reference sequence). V was cut by 5 bases and J by 7 bases, with 21 bases left in between. The CDR3 DNA follows: TGTGCCAGTAGTCTGATACAGGGATTGGCTATGAATGAGCAGTTCTTC. Amino acid sequence: CASSLIQGLAMNEQFF. Complete variable domain (other parts from reference TRBV19 and TRBJ2-1): DGGITQSPKYLFRKEGQNVTLSCEQNLNHDAMYWYRQDPGQGLRLIYYSQIVNDFQKGDIAEGYSVSREKKESFPLTVTSAQKNPTAFYLCASSLIQGLAMNEQFFGPGTRLTVL.

The rearrangement uses TRBV6-2 or TRBV6-3 and TRBJ2-7; tentatively, D is TRBD2 (5 bases). The V and J ends lost 0 bases and 5 bases respectively, with 14 bases between them. Germline V gene lookup returns CDR1 MNHEY and CDR2 SVGEGT. The CDR3 runs 15 residues. In nucleotides, the CDR3 is TGTGCCAGCAGTTACTCCCCGGTAGAGGGCCACGAGCAGTACTTC. Its protein is CASSYSPVEGHEQYF.

CDR3 loop: CASSRTSGMEETQYF. The DNA for the CDR3 is TGTGCCAGCAGTCGGACTAGCGGGATGGAGGAGACCCAGTACTTC. The chain combines TRBV6-6 with TRBJ2-5, with 12 bases that match TRBD2. The germline V gene encodes CDR1 MNHNY and CDR2 SVGAGI (reference sequence). The CDR3 has 15 amino acids. The V segment lost 5 bases and the J segment 5 bases; nucleotides outside the gene matches: 6.

The chain couples TRBV4-3 to TRBJ2-7; possible D gene TRBD2, 7 bases. V was cut by 2 bases and J by 4 bases, with 12 bases left in between. Per germline, CDR1 LGHNA and CDR2 YSLEER. The length of the CDR3 is 14 residues. CDR3 protein: CASSQSRGGYEQYF. DNA of the CDR3: TGCGCCAGCAGCCAAAGCAGGGGAGGGTACGAGCAGTACTTC.

J is TRBJ1-2 and V is TRBV6-5; the D is unclear. V lost 5 bases and J lost 8, with 21 bases in between. Germline V CDR1 and CDR2: MNHEY, SVGAGI. This CDR3 spans 15 amino acids. CDR3: CASSTAQAEIRGYTF. The CDR3 DNA reads as TGTGCCAGCAGTACCGCGCAGGCCGAAATAAGGGGCTACACCTTC.

The rearrangement joins TRBV25-1 to TRBJ1-1; D is ambiguous. This CDR3 has 11 residues. V lost 6 bases and J lost 9, with 11 bases in between. CDR1 and CDR2 (germline): MGHDK, SYGVNS. The CDR3 DNA is TGTGCCAGCAGCGGTGCGTTACAAGCTTTCTTT. This gives the protein CASSGALQAFF.

CDR3 amino acids: CASSQYSGRATGELFF. The CDR3 region has the DNA TGCGCCAGCAGCCAATATAGCGGGAGGGCCACCGGGGAGCTGTTTTTT. The chain links TRBV4-1 to TRBJ2-2, with 11 bases that match TRBD2. Trimming cost V 2 bases and J 4 bases; bases outside gene matches: 3. This CDR3 is 16 amino acids long. Germline V gives CDR1 MGHRA, CDR2 YSYEKL.

This clone was recorded only once. CDR3 region: CASSTPTTGLEQYF. In DNA, the CDR3 is TGTGCCAGCAGTACTCCCACGACAGGTCTCGAGCAGTACTTC. This chain connects TRBV6-2 or TRBV6-3 to TRBJ2-7; a weak D match, TRBD1 (6 bases). This CDR3 has 14 residues. Trimming left V 5 bases short and J 6 bases short, with 17 bases between. Germline CDR1 MNHEY, CDR2 SVGEGT.

In its sample, this clone was seen once. The chain has TRBV6-1 and TRBJ1-2; 9 bases are shared with TRBD1. The ends lost 1 base at V and 8 bases at J; junction bases unmatched: 5. The CDR3 has 14 amino acids. Germline assignment: CDR1 MNHNS and CDR2 SASEGT. The CDR3: CASSEGPGTGGYTF. Written as DNA, the CDR3 is TGTGCCAGCAGTGAAGGCCCCGGGACAGGGGGCTACACCTTC.

This chain connects TRBV19 to TRBJ2-7; tentative D call: TRBD2 (5 bases). The CDR3 covers 15 residues. Trimming shortened V by 4 bases and J by 0 bases, and 13 bases separated the two germline ends. The germline V gene encodes CDR1 LNHDA and CDR2 SQIVND (reference sequence). This CDR3 reads CASSTRFSASYEQYF. The CDR3 region has the DNA TGTGCCAGTAGTACAAGGTTTAGCGCCTCCTACGAGCAGTACTTC.

The gene calls are TRBV29-1 and TRBJ2-3; possibly TRBD2 for D (5 bases). The CDR3 consists of 13 residues. V lost 1 base and J 6 bases, leaving 11 bases between the germline ends. The germline V gene has CDR1 SQVTM and CDR2 ANQGSEA. The CDR3 spells CSVEGEGRDTQYF. CDR3 DNA: TGCAGCGTTGAAGGTGAGGGCCGTGATACGCAGTATTTT.

The genes are TRBV19 and TRBJ1-1, with TRBD1 matching 8 bases. The V and J ends lost 6 bases and 1 base, in that order; junction bases with no gene match: 4. CDR3 length: 14 residues. The germline CDR1 and CDR2 sequences are LNHDA and SQIVND (reference sequence). The CDR3 region has the DNA TGTGCCAGTAGGCCGGACAGGGCGAACACTGAAGCTTTCTTT. It yields the protein CASRPDRANTEAFF. Filled out from reference TRBV19 and TRBJ1-1, the complete variable domain reads DGGITQSPKYLFRKEGQNVTLSCEQNLNHDAMYWYRQDPGQGLRLIYYSQIVNDFQKGDIAEGYSVSREKKESFPLTVTSAQKNPTAFYLCASRPDRANTEAFFGQGTRLTVV.

V gene TRBV15 combines with J gene TRBJ2-2; D perhaps matches TRBD1 (5 bases). V dropped 0 bases and J dropped 7 bases, with 12 bases sitting between them. The CDR3 totals 15 residues. CDR1 is LNHNV and CDR2 is YYDKDF in the germline V gene (reference sequence). The CDR3, as DNA: TGTGCCACCAGCAGAGACAGGGCCGTGGGCGGGGAGCTGTTTTTT. Its translation is CATSRDRAVGGELFF.

V and J are TRBV7-6 and TRBJ2-1, with TRBD2 identical over 10 bases. Per germline, CDR1 SGHVS and CDR2 FNYEAQ. Trimming removed 4 bases from V and 2 bases from J; junction bases left unmatched: 2. CDR3 length: 15 amino acids. The CDR3 reads CASSSSGGTYNEQFF. CDR3 coding DNA: TGTGCCAGCAGCTCTAGCGGGGGAACCTACAATGAGCAGTTCTTC.

The CDR3 bases are TGCGCCAGCAGCCTTGGGACAGCGCGCAATCAGCCCCAGCATTTT. Protein sequence: CASSLGTARNQPQHF. The chain has TRBV4-1 and TRBJ1-5, with 7 bases aligning to TRBD1. CDR3 length: 15 amino acids. J gave up 2 bases and V 4 bases, and 5 bases lay outside the gene matches. Looked up from germline, CDR1 is MGHRA and CDR2 is YSYEKL.

V usage is TRBV25-1 and J usage is TRBJ2-1, with D perhaps TRBD1 (7 bases). In germline, CDR1 is MGHDK, CDR2 SYGVNS. V dropped 3 bases and J dropped 6 bases, with 15 bases sitting between them. This CDR3 region has 15 residues. For the CDR3, the DNA is TGTGCCAGCAGTGACCAGGGGGGAATCAGCAATGAGCAGTTCTTC. It translates to CASSDQGGISNEQFF.

The rearrangement links TRBV6-5 to TRBJ2-7; D may be TRBD1 (5 bases). V lost 7 bases and J 0 bases, leaving 16 bases between the germline ends. The CDR3 consists of 15 residues. The germline V gene has CDR1 MNHEY and CDR2 SVGAGI. CDR3 region: CASKALGAGSYEQYF. CDR3 sequence (DNA): TGTGCCAGCAAAGCCCTTGGGGCAGGCTCCTACGAGCAGTACTTC.

This sequence joins TRBV5-1 and TRBJ1-3; maybe TRBD1 (6 bases). This CDR3 region has 14 residues. Germline V lookup: CDR1 SGHRS, CDR2 YFSETQ. V dropped 0 bases and J dropped 7 bases, with 11 bases sitting between them. The CDR3 region is CASSLDGGRNTIYF. In DNA, the CDR3 is TGCGCCAGCAGCTTGGATGGGGGCCGGAACACCATATATTTT.

This clone was recorded only once. V is TRBV29-1 and J is TRBJ2-7, with D maybe TRBD1 (7 bases). V was clipped by 0 bases and J by 1 base, with 13 bases between them. The germline V gene has CDR1 SQVTM and CDR2 ANQGSEA. The CDR3 has 15 residues. The CDR3 DNA reads as TGCAGCGTTGAAGATCAGGCAGGGGGGTCCTACGAGCAGTACTTC. This translates into CSVEDQAGGSYEQYF.

The chain joins TRBV27 to TRBJ2-3; 8 nucleotides line up with TRBD2. This CDR3 spans 12 amino acids. The ends lost 7 bases at V and 10 bases at J; junction bases unmatched: 7. In germline, CDR1 is MNHEY, CDR2 SMNVEV (reference sequence). The CDR3: CASNTPGLAQYF. DNA for the CDR3: TGTGCCAGCAATACTCCGGGACTAGCGCAGTATTTT.

The V call is TRBV19, the J call TRBJ1-5; TRBD1 aligns across 8 bases. Germline-derived CDR1 and CDR2 are LNHDA and SQIVND (reference sequence). The V gene end was trimmed by 4 bases and the J gene end by 5 bases; junction bases not matched to a gene: 7. The CDR3 spans 15 residues. DNA for the CDR3: TGTGCCAGTAGTACCGGACAGGGAGGTTATCAGCCCCAGCATTTT. Translated: CASSTGQGGYQPQHF.

The chain combines TRBV2 with TRBJ1-4, with 9 positions matching TRBD1. Germline V gene lookup returns CDR1 SNHLY and CDR2 FYNNEI. The length of the CDR3 is 15 residues. V trimming: 6 bases; J trimming: 3 bases; junction bases outside the gene matches: 5. CDR3 nucleotide sequence: TGTGCCAGCAGGAAGAACAGGGGGCCTAATGAAAAACTGTTTTTT. Translated, it gives CASRKNRGPNEKLFF.

The rearrangement joins TRBV6-5 to TRBJ2-5; D uncertain. The germline V gene encodes CDR1 MNHEY and CDR2 SVGAGI. Trimming took off 0 bases at V and 2 bases at J, with 7 bases between the two ends. This CDR3 comprises 14 residues. CDR3 in amino acids: CASSYSGSQETQYF. The CDR3 DNA follows: TGTGCCAGCAGTTACTCGGGCTCTCAAGAGACCCAGTACTTC.

The chain uses TRBV9 and TRBJ2-1; 7 positions agree with TRBD2. CDR1 and CDR2 from the germline V gene are SGDLS and YYNGEE. The CDR3 has 16 residues. Trimming took 3 bases from V and 6 from J; bases not matched to a gene: 12. The CDR3 DNA sequence: TGTGCCAGCAGCGCCGACCATTTGGGGGGGGTCAATGAGCAGTTCTTC. Translation: CASSADHLGGVNEQFF. The variable domain in full, with the rest retrieved from reference TRBV9 and TRBJ2-1, is DSGVTQTPKHLITATGQRVTLRCSPRSGDLSVYWYQQSLDQGLQFLIQYYNGEERAKGNILERFSAQQFPDLHSELNLSSLELGDSALYFCASSADHLGGVNEQFFGPGTRLTVL.

This chain joins TRBV20-1 and TRBJ2-7; 9 nucleotides agree with TRBD2. Germline assignment: CDR1 DFQATT and CDR2 SNEGSKA (reference sequence). The CDR3 covers 13 residues. J was trimmed by 3 bases and V by 3 bases; bases with no gene match: 3. CDR3 sequence reads: CSASRTSDYEQYF. The CDR3, as DNA: TGCAGTGCTAGTAGGACTAGCGACTACGAGCAGTACTTC.

This chain connects TRBV29-1 to TRBJ1-1; D gene unclear. The V end was cut by 6 bases, the J end by 8 bases, with 25 bases between. Per germline, CDR1 SQVTM and CDR2 ANQGSEA. This CDR3 has 15 residues. CDR3: CSVGRASGGGSEAFF. As DNA, the CDR3 is TGCAGCGTCGGCCGGGCCTCGGGAGGAGGGTCCGAAGCTTTCTTT.

The gene calls are TRBV5-1 and TRBJ2-5, with 9 positions matching TRBD1. V lost 4 bases and J lost 5; bases outside the gene matches: 3. The CDR3 has 13 amino acids. CDR1 is SGHRS and CDR2 is YFSETQ in the germline V gene. CDR3 in amino acids: CASSPGQGETQYF. CDR3 bases: TGCGCCAGCAGCCCCGGACAGGGGGAGACCCAGTACTTC. Complete variable domain (other parts from reference TRBV5-1 and TRBJ2-5): KAGVTQTPRYLIKTRGQQVTLSCSPISGHRSVSWYQQTPGQGLQFLFEYFSETQRNKGNFPGRFSGRQFSNSRSEMNVSTLELGDSALYLCASSPGQGETQYFGPGTRLLVL.

The CDR3 loop reads CASRRDSENGYTF. The CDR3 coding sequence is TGTGCCAGCAGACGGGACAGCGAAAATGGCTACACCTTC. The rearrangement joins TRBV28 to TRBJ1-2; TRBD1 aligns across 7 bases. Losses at the gene ends were 6 bases for V and 6 bases for J; bases not matched to a gene: 7. The CDR3 is 13 residues long. Germline CDR1 reads MDHEN; CDR2 reads SYDVKM.

The chain combines TRBV2 with TRBJ2-7; 9 positions agree with TRBD2. The V and J ends lost 7 bases and 1 base, in that order; junction bases with no gene match: 5. This CDR3 has 14 amino acids. The germline V gene encodes CDR1 SNHLY and CDR2 FYNNEI. The CDR3 bases are TGTGCCAGCAAGTCAGCGGGGGGTTCCTACGAGCAGTACTTC. The encoded protein is CASKSAGGSYEQYF.

V is TRBV6-5 and J is TRBJ1-2; TRBD1 aligns across 7 bases. Trimming removed 5 bases from V and 8 bases from J; junction bases left unmatched: 5. CDR1 is MNHEY and CDR2 is SVGAGI in the germline V gene. This CDR3 is 12 amino acids long. In DNA form, the CDR3 reads TGTGCCAGCAGTCGACAGGGCTCGGGCTACACCTTC. This sequence encodes CASSRQGSGYTF.

V is TRBV10-3 and J is TRBJ2-7, with D possibly being TRBD1 (6 bases). Trimming took 2 bases from V and 1 from J, leaving 12 bases between them. CDR3 size: 15 residues. The germline gives CDR1 ENHRY, CDR2 SYGVKD. The CDR3 spells CAISEPGEKSYEQYF. CDR3 DNA sequence: TGTGCCATCAGTGAGCCAGGGGAAAAATCCTACGAGCAGTACTTC.